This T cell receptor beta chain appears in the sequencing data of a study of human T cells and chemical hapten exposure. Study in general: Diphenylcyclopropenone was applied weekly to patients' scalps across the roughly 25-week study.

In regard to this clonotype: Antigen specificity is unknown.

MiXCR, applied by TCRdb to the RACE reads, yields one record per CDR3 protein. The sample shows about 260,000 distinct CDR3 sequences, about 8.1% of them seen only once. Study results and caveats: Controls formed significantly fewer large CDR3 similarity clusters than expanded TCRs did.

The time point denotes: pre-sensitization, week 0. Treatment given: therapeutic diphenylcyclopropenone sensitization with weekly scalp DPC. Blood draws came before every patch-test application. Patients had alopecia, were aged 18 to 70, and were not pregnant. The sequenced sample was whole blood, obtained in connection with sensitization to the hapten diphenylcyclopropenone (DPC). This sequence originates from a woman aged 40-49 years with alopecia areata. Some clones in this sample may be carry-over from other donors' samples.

The CDR3 is CASSRRLRAPGSGANVLTF. DNA of the CDR3: TGTGCCAGCAGCCGACGACTCCGGGCTCCAGGCTCTGGGGCCAACGTCCTGACTTTC. The rearrangement joins TRBV14 to TRBJ2-6; D is ambiguous. Germline CDR1 and CDR2: SGHDN and FVKESK. The CDR3 length is 19 residues. Trimming stripped 4 bases from V and 0 bases from J, with 19 bases between. The entire variable domain, with the rest obtained from reference TRBV14 and TRBJ2-6, is as follows: EAGVTQFPSHSVIEKGQTVTLRCDPISGHDNLYWYRRVMGKEIKFLLHFVKESKQDESGMPNNRFLAERTGGTYSTLKVQPAELEDSGVYFCASSRRLRAPGSGANVLTFGAGSRLTVL.